The rows below give T cell receptor beta chains drawn from one sample of a study of T cells in tuberculosis. Produced via immunoSEQ multiplex PCR; TCRdb's table is partial and in-frame only. The data hold fewer than 40,000 clones, with approximately 93% observed a single time. The sample consisted of PBMCs. These receptors were taken from a donor aged 10-29 years with latent tuberculosis or without tuberculosis infection. Both conserved end residues are part of each CDR3. D genes are given only for firm matches. Not every row has a clone size; where given, it reads once, few, many or a size class.

length	size	J	V	D	CDR3	DNA
17	-	TRBJ2-5	TRBV5-4	TRBD2	CASSSYSLAGDRKTQYF	TGTGCCAGCAGCTCCTATTCACTAGCGGGAGATAGGAAGACCCAGTACTTC
15	medium-sized	TRBJ2-5	TRBV5-1	TRBD1	CASSSGWTGAETQYF	TGCGCCAGCAGCTCGGGTTGGACAGGGGCGGAGACCCAGTACTTC
14	-	TRBJ2-7	TRBV4-1	-	CASSQLGARNEQYF	TGCGCCAGCAGCCAACTGGGGGCGCGCAACGAGCAGTACTTC
13	-	TRBJ1-2	TRBV19	TRBD1	CASDQGENYGYTF	TGTGCCAGTGATCAGGGGGAGAACTATGGCTACACCTTC
13	-	TRBJ1-2	TRBV10-3	-	CAISEGQGYGYTF	TGTGCCATCAGTGAAGGGCAGGGTTATGGCTACACCTTC
15	once	TRBJ2-1	TRBV5-1	TRBD1	CASSIQGEPYNEQFF	TGCGCCAGCAGCATTCAGGGGGAGCCTTACAATGAGCAGTTCTTC
11	once	TRBJ2-7	TRBV11-2	-	CASGTTYEQYF	TGTGCCAGCGGCACAACCTACGAGCAGTACTTC
19	-	TRBJ2-3	TRBV7-8	TRBD1	CASSLSRFSGQGGRGKQYF	TGTGCCAGCAGCTTATCAAGGTTTAGCGGACAGGGGGGTCGGGGGAAGCAGTATTTT
13	-	TRBJ2-1	TRBV5-1	TRBD1	CASSPGQGNEQFF	TGCGCCAGCAGCCCTGGACAGGGAAATGAGCAGTTCTTC
13	few	TRBJ2-7	TRBV5-1	-	CASSVPGSYEQYF	TGCGCCAGCAGCGTGCCCGGGAGCTACGAGCAGTACTTC
14	-	TRBJ1-2	TRBV10-3	TRBD1	CATHRTGGGYGYTF	TGTGCCACCCACCGAACAGGGGGCGGCTATGGCTACACCTTC
13	-	TRBJ2-3	TRBV14	TRBD1	CASNRGSTDTQYF	TGTGCCAGTAACAGGGGGAGCACAGATACGCAGTATTTT
12	once	TRBJ2-1	TRBV2	-	CASSESAGEQFF	TGTGCCAGCAGTGAGAGCGCGGGGGAGCAGTTCTTC
13	-	TRBJ2-7	TRBV2	TRBD2	CASTLASGSVQYF	TGTGCCAGCACGTTGGCTAGCGGGAGTGTGCAGTACTTC
12	-	TRBJ1-2	TRBV14	-	CASSQANYGYTF	TGTGCCAGCAGCCAAGCAAACTATGGCTACACCTTC
14	-	TRBJ2-7	TRBV28	TRBD2	CASRTSGSPYEQYF	TGTGCCAGCAGGACTAGCGGGAGTCCTTACGAGCAGTACTTC
14	-	TRBJ1-5	TRBV6-5	-	CASSFGGGTQPQHF	TGTGCCAGCAGCTTTGGGGGAGGGACTCAGCCCCAGCATTTT
16	-	TRBJ2-3	TRBV6-4	TRBD2	CASSDSTSGSTDTQYF	TGTGCCAGCAGTGACTCGACTAGCGGGAGCACAGATACGCAGTATTTT
15	-	TRBJ2-7	TRBV6-1	-	CASRFRDTHSYEQYF	TGTGCCAGCAGATTCCGGGACACCCACTCCTACGAGCAGTACTTC
16	-	TRBJ2-7	TRBV6-6	TRBD1	CASSYSKGRGRQEQYF	TGTGCCAGCAGTTACTCGAAGGGCAGGGGGCGCCAAGAGCAGTACTTC
16	-	TRBJ2-7	TRBV4-1	TRBD2	CASSLRGSGRGGEQYF	TGCGCCAGCAGCCTCCGAGGAAGCGGGAGAGGGGGCGAGCAGTACTTC
15	-	TRBJ2-5	TRBV6-1	TRBD2	CASSELAGGQETQYF	TGTGCCAGCAGTGAACTAGCGGGAGGGCAAGAGACCCAGTACTTC
14	-	TRBJ1-5	TRBV19	TRBD1	CASRSGQGDQPQHF	TGTGCCAGTAGATCGGGACAGGGGGATCAGCCCCAGCATTTT
16	once	TRBJ2-5	TRBV5-1	TRBD2	CASSHGLAGVSETQYF	TGCGCCAGCAGCCACGGACTAGCGGGAGTCTCAGAGACCCAGTACTTC
12	-	TRBJ2-1	TRBV6-5	-	CASSYSRGEQFF	TGTGCCAGCAGTTACTCTCGGGGGGAGCAGTTCTTC
13	-	TRBJ1-1	TRBV29-1	-	CSVLQGQNTEAFF	TGCAGCGTTCTACAGGGCCAGAACACTGAAGCTTTCTTT
16	-	TRBJ2-1	TRBV6-5	TRBD2	CASSYSKTSAYNEQFF	TGTGCCAGCAGTTACTCGAAGACTAGCGCGTACAATGAGCAGTTCTTC
16	-	TRBJ2-3	TRBV9	TRBD2	CASSVSGSLRTDTQYF	TGTGCCAGCAGCGTTAGCGGGAGTCTTCGCACAGATACGCAGTATTTT
16	-	TRBJ2-1	TRBV7-9	TRBD2	CASSSRLAGGYNEQFF	TGTGCCAGCAGCAGCAGACTAGCGGGCGGCTACAATGAGCAGTTCTTC
15	once	TRBJ1-4	TRBV28	TRBD1	CASSFNRGWNEKLFF	TGTGCCAGCAGTTTTAACAGGGGGTGGAATGAAAAACTGTTTTTT
13	-	TRBJ1-2	TRBV6-1	TRBD1	CASGNRDREGYTF	TGTGCCAGCGGAAACCGGGACAGGGAAGGCTACACCTTC
18	-	TRBJ2-1	TRBV7-2	TRBD2	CASSFPPGLGAPYNEQFF	TGTGCCAGCAGCTTCCCGCCGGGACTAGGAGCCCCCTACAATGAGCAGTTCTTC
15	-	TRBJ1-1	TRBV28	-	CAYCPGGAGNTEAFF	TGTGCCTATTGCCCGGGGGGCGCTGGGAACACTGAAGCTTTCTTT
12	-	TRBJ2-1	TRBV5-6	-	CASSRDCGRQFF	TGTGCCAGCAGCCGGGACTGCGGAAGGCAGTTCTTC
15	-	TRBJ2-3	TRBV6-4	-	CASSEGRGSTDTQYF	TGTGCCAGCAGTGAGGGCAGGGGAAGCACAGATACGCAGTATTTT
13	-	TRBJ1-1	TRBV2	-	CASIERGFTEAFF	TGTGCCAGCATCGAACGGGGATTCACTGAAGCTTTCTTT
15	-	TRBJ2-1	TRBV27	-	CASSLSRGSYNEQFF	TGTGCCAGCAGTTTGAGTAGAGGGTCTTACAATGAGCAGTTCTTC
14	-	TRBJ1-2	TRBV18	TRBD1	CASSPGQGDYGYTF	TGTGCCAGCTCGCCGGGACAGGGCGACTATGGCTACACCTTC
12	-	TRBJ1-4	TRBV29-1	TRBD1	CSVKDRGEKLFF	TGCAGCGTTAAGGACAGGGGTGAAAAACTGTTTTTT
13	-	TRBJ2-1	TRBV6-1	-	CASSEIRDNEQFF	TGTGCCAGCAGTGAAATCCGGGACAATGAGCAGTTCTTC
17	-	TRBJ1-6	TRBV4-1	-	CASSQDNRVQSSSPLHF	TGCGCCAGCAGCCAAGACAACAGGGTTCAGAGTAGTTCACCCCTCCACTTT
14	once	TRBJ2-1	TRBV11-2	TRBD2	CASSRPGLGYEQFF	TGTGCCAGCAGCCGCCCGGGACTAGGCTATGAGCAGTTCTTC
12	-	TRBJ1-1	TRBV7-9	TRBD1	CASRTGTGRPFF	TGTGCCAGCAGGACCGGGACAGGCCGTCCGTTCTTT
14	-	TRBJ2-4	TRBV30	TRBD2	CAWSQGLAGDIQYF	TGTGCCTGGAGTCAGGGACTAGCGGGGGACATTCAGTACTTC
14	-	TRBJ2-1	TRBV7-2	-	CASSRSRPGDEQFF	TGTGCCAGCAGCCGTTCAAGGCCAGGGGATGAGCAGTTCTTC
15	-	TRBJ2-3	TRBV27	TRBD2	CASSPGLAEGDTQYF	TGTGCCAGCAGTCCCGGACTAGCGGAGGGGGATACGCAGTATTTT
18	-	TRBJ2-3	TRBV6-1	TRBD2	CASSELTPSGRIGDTQYF	TGTGCCAGCAGTGAATTAACGCCTAGCGGGAGGATAGGAGATACGCAGTATTTT
16	-	TRBJ2-1	TRBV11-3	TRBD2	CASSSGLAAIGDEQFF	TGTGCCAGCAGCTCGGGACTAGCGGCGATAGGCGATGAGCAGTTCTTC
13	-	TRBJ2-7	TRBV13	-	CASSLNRAYEQYF	TGTGCCAGCAGCTTAAACAGAGCCTACGAGCAGTACTTC
16	-	TRBJ1-5	TRBV27	-	CASSLGAVDPYQPQHF	TGTGCCAGCAGTTTAGGGGCGGTAGACCCGTATCAGCCCCAGCATTTT
15	-	TRBJ2-3	TRBV30	-	CAWGRARTSTDTQYF	TGTGCCTGGGGTAGAGCAAGAACTAGCACAGATACGCAGTATTTT
14	-	TRBJ1-2	TRBV19	-	CASMEQTFLGGYTF	TGTGCCAGTATGGAACAGACATTTCTGGGCGGCTACACCTTC
14	-	TRBJ1-3	TRBV19	TRBD1	CASNADRAGNTIYF	TGTGCCAGTAACGCGGACAGGGCAGGAAACACCATATATTTT
14	-	TRBJ2-2	TRBV7-8	-	CASSPRRLDRELFF	TGTGCCAGCAGCCCTCGGCGCCTAGATAGGGAGCTGTTTTTT
13	once	TRBJ1-1	TRBV27	-	CASSIQGNTEAFF	TGTGCCAGCAGCATACAGGGAAACACAGAAGCTTTCTTT